This entry is about one T cell receptor beta chain. This entry is derived from a study of blood T cell repertoires in COVID-19. Study summary: Samples of COVID-19 (acute and convalescent) were obtained from the United States, Italy and Spain. T cells, B-cell-depleted T cells, or PBMCs supplied cDNA or gDNA.

This CDR3 has 12 residues. In germline, CDR1 is GTSNPN, CDR2 SVGIG (reference sequence). Original methodology: Amplification with reference gene primers provided the estimates of nucleated cell counts. This table comes from immunoSEQ multiplex PCR, and its TCRdb copy is limited to in-frame clones, with some not included. V and J calls plus clone size are reproduced from that table; the DNA served to infer D and trimming. Of around 69,000 clones in the sample, roughly 89% were seen once. This TCR came from a woman aged 50 to 65 with active COVID-19. V gene TRBV30 combines with J gene TRBJ1-3; D is uncertain. The sequenced sample was peripheral blood. The DNA for the CDR3 is TGTGGCGAAGCTGGCTCTGGAAACACCATATATTTT. It codes for CGEAGSGNTIYF.